These 4 T cell receptor beta chains came from one sample sequenced in a study of cytomegalovirus exposure and HLA in healthy donors. It was with 60 Vbeta and 13 Jbeta primers that the PCR ran. Data came from immunoSEQ multiplex PCR; TCRdb stores just in-frame clones and leaves some out. The sample shows about 140,000 clones, around 81% of them seen only once. The sequencing sample was made of PBMCs. These receptors all come from a male donor in good health and CMV-seronegative.

The chain uses TRBV30 and TRBJ1-2; D possibly corresponds to TRBD1 (6 bases). The germline V and J ends were trimmed by 1 base and 4 bases, with 16 bases remaining between them. Looked up from germline, CDR1 is GTSNPN and CDR2 is SVGIG (reference sequence). This CDR3 contains 15 residues. In DNA form, the CDR3 reads TGTGCCTGGAGTGAAGTAGGGGAAGGGGGCTATGGCTACACCTTC. Translation: CAWSEVGEGGYGYTF.

The CDR3 nucleotides read TGTGCCATCGGGACTAGCGGGGGGGCCTACACCGGGGAGCTGTTTTTT. Protein: CAIGTSGGAYTGELFF. The chain combines TRBV19 with TRBJ2-2; 16 nucleotides line up with TRBD2. Trimming cost V 10 bases and J 3 bases; bases outside gene matches: 5. The CDR3 runs to 16 residues. The germline gives CDR1 LNHDA, CDR2 SQIVND (reference sequence).

This chain links TRBV5-1 with TRBJ2-1; D unresolved. Germline V gene data show CDR1 as SGHRS and CDR2 as YFSETQ. CDR3 length: 11 residues. V was clipped by 4 bases and J by 4 bases, with 3 bases between them. The CDR3 DNA reads TGCGCCAGCAGCCTTTACAATGAGCAGTTCTTC. It codes for CASSLYNEQFF. Together with reference TRBV5-1 and TRBJ2-1, the CDR3 gives the full variable domain: KAGVTQTPRYLIKTRGQQVTLSCSPISGHRSVSWYQQTPGQGLQFLFEYFSETQRNKGNFPGRFSGRQFSNSRSEMNVSTLELGDSALYLCASSLYNEQFFGPGTRLTVL.

A word on this clone: One end of the junction fails to match germline, which may point to a read error. V is TRBV5-1 and J is TRBJ2-3, with 9 bases lining up with TRBD2. The germline gives CDR1 SGHRS, CDR2 YFSETQ. The CDR3 sequence is 16 residues long. The CDR3 here is CASSLVAGAGTDTQYF. CDR3 bases: TGCGCCAGCAGTTTGGTAGCGGGGGCTGGCACAGATACGCAGTATTTT. The full variable domain, in which reference TRBV5-1 and TRBJ2-3 provide the parts outside the CDR3, is KAGVTQTPRYLIKTRGQQVTLSCSPISGHRSVSWYQQTPGQGLQFLFEYFSETQRNKGNFPGRFSGRQFSNSRSEMNVSTLELGDSALYLCASSLVAGAGTDTQYFGPGTRLTVL.